Presented here are 20 T cell receptor beta chains from one specimen sequenced in a study of tumor-infiltrating lymphocytes in primary liver carcinoma. The authors made TCR beta cDNA from 450 to 600 ng total RNA with a constant-region primer. ARM-PCR, slightly modified, supplied the TCR beta libraries through three nested multiplex PCR rounds. Primers for the first two PCR rounds were TRBV1-TRBV30 forward primers and a C-beta reverse primer (around 11 cycles per round). TCRdb re-analysed the multiplex PCR reads in MiXCR, keeping a single row per CDR3 protein. The data contain fewer than 350,000 distinct CDR3 sequences, less than 75% of them singletons. For blood RNA, unsorted whole blood served as the source, and germline DNA was extracted too. The sequenced sample consisted of peripheral blood. The source of these receptors is a middle-aged man with primary liver carcinoma and hepatitis B virus infection.

This chain joins TRBV11-2 and TRBJ2-6; D is possibly TRBD1 (7 bases). Looked up from germline, CDR1 is SGHAT and CDR2 is FQNNGV. CDR3 size: 18 residues. This CDR3 is CTNSLTPQGGSGANVLTF. CDR3 sequence (DNA): TGTACCAACAGCTTAACACCCCAGGGGGGTTCTGGGGCCAACGTCCTGACTTTC.

In regard to this clonotype: At one boundary the junction diverges from the germline segment, which might be a read error. The rearrangement joins TRBV11-2 to TRBJ1-4, with a tentative D call TRBD1 (5 bases). This CDR3 is built from 14 residues. Germline loops: CDR1 SGHAT, CDR2 FQNNGV. Here the CDR3 DNA reads TGTGCCGGCAGCTTCGACAAGGGGCACGAAAAACTGTTTTTT. It specifies CAGSFDKGHEKLFF.

This clonotype has ten or more counts. This sequence joins TRBV11-1 and TRBJ1-1; tentative D call: TRBD1 (5 bases). V lost 4 bases, J lost 3 bases, and 9 bases lay in between. Germline-derived CDR1 and CDR2 are SGHAT and FQDESV (reference sequence). This CDR3 spans 13 amino acids. The DNA of the CDR3 is TGTGCCAGCAGCTCGCAGGGTGACACTGAAGCTTTCTTT. It is translated as CASSSQGDTEAFF.

This clonotype was counted a few times. The V gene is TRBV28, the J gene TRBJ1-2; D gene ambiguous. The CDR3 extends over 13 amino acids. Germline CDR1 is MDHEN and CDR2 is SYDVKM. The V and J ends lost 3 bases and 8 bases respectively, with 13 bases between them. The CDR3 reads CASSFGQLRGYTF. CDR3 nucleotides: TGTGCCAGCAGTTTCGGTCAGCTGCGGGGCTACACCTTC.

This clonotype was seen ten or more times. The CDR3 reads CASSLRPPADTQYF. The DNA for the CDR3 is TGTGCCAGCAGTCTCAGACCCCCTGCAGATACGCAGTATTTT. V usage is TRBV12-3 or TRBV12-4 and J usage is TRBJ2-3; D is undetermined. V dropped 5 bases and J dropped 4 bases, with 13 bases sitting between them. This CDR3 region has 14 residues.

J is TRBJ2-1 and V is TRBV11-2; 13 bases map to TRBD2. Germline V gene lookup returns CDR1 SGHAT and CDR2 FQNNGV. With 5 bases clipped from V and 10 bases from J, the junction kept 5 bases outside the gene matches. The CDR3 is 14 residues long. The CDR3 protein is CASSGTSGTREQFF. The CDR3 DNA reads as TGTGCCAGCAGCGGGACTAGCGGGACTAGAGAGCAGTTCTTC. Based on the CDR3 plus reference TRBV11-2 and TRBJ2-1, the full variable domain is EAGVAQSPRYKIIEKRQSVAFWCNPISGHATLYWYQQILGQGPKLLIQFQNNGVVDDSQLPKDRFSAERLKGVDSTLKIQPAKLEDSAVYLCASSGTSGTREQFFGPGTRLTVL.

Turning to this clonotype: Germline and junction disagree at one end, which may indicate a read error. The rearrangement links TRBV11-2 to TRBJ2-7; maybe TRBD2 (5 bases). The CDR3 contains 12 residues. CDR1 is SGHAT and CDR2 is FQNNGV in the germline V gene. The CDR3 DNA is TGTACCAGTGCGGGTTTCTCCTACGAGCAGTACTTC. As protein: CTSAGFSYEQYF.

On this clonotype: This may be a read error, as it is one base from a much larger clone. The chain combines TRBV29-1 with TRBJ1-1; 8 bases match TRBD1. Germline V lookup: CDR1 SQVTM, CDR2 ANQGSEA. With V trimmed by 7 bases and J by 5 bases, 9 bases remained unmatched. This CDR3 contains 13 residues. The DNA of the CDR3 is TGCAGCGCTGTAACAGGGGGAAGGACTGAAGCTTTCTTT. Residues: CSAVTGGRTEAFF. Based on the CDR3 plus reference TRBV29-1 and TRBJ1-1, the full variable domain is SAVISQKPSRDICQRGTSLTIQCQVDSQVTMMFWYRQQPGQSLTLIATANQGSEATYESGFVIDKFPISRPNLTFSTLTVSNMSPEDSSIYLCSAVTGGRTEAFFGQGTRLTVV.

This clonotype was recorded at least ten times. This chain connects TRBV10-3 to TRBJ1-1; TRBD1 matches 7 bases. V lost 3 bases to trimming and J lost 1 base; unmatched junction nucleotides: 5. This CDR3 comprises 15 residues. Germline assignment: CDR1 ENHRY and CDR2 SYGVKD. The CDR3 loop is CAISDRQGENTEAFF. In DNA, the CDR3 is TGTGCCATCAGTGACCGACAGGGAGAGAACACTGAAGCTTTCTTT.

This clonotype was counted only a few times. This chain connects TRBV30 to TRBJ2-7; 11 bases line up with TRBD2. The ends lost 1 base at V and 6 bases at J; junction bases unmatched: 2. The CDR3 loop spans 13 amino acids. Per germline, CDR1 GTSNPN and CDR2 SVGIG (reference sequence). The CDR3 bases are TGTGCCTGGAGTGAGCTAGCGGGAGGCGAGCAGTACTTC. Protein sequence: CAWSELAGGEQYF.

The chain's CDR3 is CASSPPMGTERHNEQFF. DNA for the CDR3: TGTGCCAGCAGCCCACCAATGGGGACTGAGCGCCACAATGAGCAGTTCTTC. The rearrangement uses TRBV5-4 and TRBJ2-1, with D perhaps TRBD2 (6 bases). CDR1 is SGHNT and CDR2 is YYREEE in the germline V gene (reference sequence). This CDR3 has 17 amino acids. With 4 bases removed from V and 5 bases from J, the gap between germline ends came to 22 bases.

This clonotype was observed at least ten times. This chain uses TRBV6-2 or TRBV6-3 with TRBJ2-7; 9 bases map to TRBD1. The CDR3 length is 14 residues. After removal of 6 bases from V and 1 base from J, the junction contained 4 bases not matched to a gene. The V gene's germline CDR1 is MNHEY and CDR2 SVGEGT. The CDR3 nucleotides read TGTGCCAGCAGGTGGACAGGGGAATCCTACGAGCAGTACTTC. It is translated as CASRWTGESYEQYF.

A note on this clonotype: This clone may be a read error of a much larger clone one base away. This chain links TRBV13 with TRBJ1-2, with D perhaps TRBD1 (6 bases). Germline loops: CDR1 PRHDT, CDR2 FYEKMQ (reference sequence). The length of the CDR3 is 11 residues. This CDR3 reads CASRSGGGGKF. The CDR3 DNA reads TGTGCCAGCAGGTCGGGAGGAGGGGGTAAATTC.

Details on this clonotype: Since a much larger clone is just one base distant, this may be a read error. The chain combines TRBV6-2 or TRBV6-3 with TRBJ2-3; 8 nucleotides align to TRBD1. The germline gives CDR1 MNHEY, CDR2 SVGEGT. The CDR3 is 15 residues long. The CDR3 sequence: CVSSYDDRGTDTQYF. CDR3 bases: TGTGTCAGCAGTTACGACGACAGGGGAACAGATACGCAGTATTTT.

Turning to this clonotype: Germline and junction disagree at one end, which may indicate a read error. This chain uses TRBV11-2 with TRBJ2-7; the match to TRBD1 covers 10 bases. CDR3 size: 15 residues. Germline CDR1 is SGHAT and CDR2 is FQNNGV. CDR3 region: CASCLRTGGIYEQYF. The CDR3 nucleotides are TGTGCCAGCTGCTTGCGGACAGGGGGTATCTACGAGCAGTACTTC.

In the case of this clonotype: A much larger clone is a single base away; this may be a read error. This chain links TRBV12-3 or TRBV12-4 with TRBJ1-2; D possibly corresponds to TRBD1 (5 bases). Trimming shortened V by 8 bases and J by 7 bases, and 20 bases separated the two germline ends. The CDR3 runs 14 residues. In nucleotides, the CDR3 is TGTGCCAGCGGCCTGTCCCGGGGCGGGGCTGGCTACACCTTC. Translating gives CASGLSRGGAGYTF.

Details on this clonotype: A read error is possible here, since a much larger clone lies one base away. The genes are TRBV29-1 and TRBJ2-1; D unresolved. Trimming stripped 7 bases from V and 7 bases from J, with 14 bases between. CDR1 is SQVTM and CDR2 is ANQGSEA in the germline V gene. The CDR3 runs to 12 residues. The CDR3 is CSDPGRVNEQFF. CDR3 nucleotide sequence: TGCAGCGACCCGGGCCGGGTTAATGAGCAGTTCTTC.

This clonotype occurred many times. The rearrangement links TRBV6-2 or TRBV6-3 to TRBJ2-3, with D possibly matching TRBD1 (5 bases). This CDR3 is 17 amino acids long. CDR1 is MNHEY, CDR2 SVGEGT, per germline. Trimming removed 0 bases at V and 0 bases at J, with 13 bases between. The CDR3 loop is CASSYSTGHPSTDTQYF. The DNA of the CDR3 is TGTGCCAGCAGTTACTCGACTGGACACCCGAGCACAGATACGCAGTATTTT.

This clonotype appeared a single time. A junction boundary mismatches the germline segment, possibly from a read error. The chain uses TRBV10-2 and TRBJ2-7; 7 positions match TRBD2. Germline V gene lookup returns CDR1 WSHSY and CDR2 SAAADI. The CDR3 consists of 18 residues. The CDR3 loop reads CVSSESWTSGRATPEQYF. The CDR3 DNA is TGCGTCAGCAGTGAGTCGTGGACTAGTGGGAGGGCCACTCCCGAGCAGTACTTC.

A note on this clonotype: The CDR3 ends on some other residue instead of the conserved phenylalanine or tryptophan, so this is likely a read error. V is TRBV10-2 and J is TRBJ2-7, with D unresolved. Germline values: CDR1 WSHSY, CDR2 SAAADI. Trimming pared 2 bases from V and 2 bases from J, leaving 4 bases between. This CDR3 is 12 amino acids long. The CDR3 sequence: CASSEQAYEQYL. The CDR3 DNA reads TGCGCCAGCAGTGAGCAGGCCTACGAGCAGTACCTC.